A selection of T cell receptor beta chains follows, all from one sample in a study of blood T cell repertoires in COVID-19. This table comes from immunoSEQ multiplex PCR, and its TCRdb copy is limited to in-frame clones, with some not included. The table shows fewer than 65,000 clones, with around 80% occurring only once. The sequenced sample consisted of peripheral blood. These receptors all stem from a man aged 65 to 79 with acute or convalescent COVID-19. The CDR3 runs from the conserved cysteine through the conserved F or W. Each record gives: clone size, J gene, D gene, V gene, CDR3 protein, CDR3 DNA. The D gene is left open where the match is weak. For some rows the clone size is stated as once, few or many, or as a class when expanded; others skip it.

NA,TRBJ2-5,NA,TRBV28,CASRASRGFDVTQYF,TGTGCCAGCAGGGCCTCAAGGGGGTTCGACGTGACCCAGTACTTC
NA,TRBJ2-6,NA,TRBV18,CASSPGQIISGANVLTF,TGTGCCAGCTCACCAGGACAAATTATCTCTGGGGCCAACGTCCTGACTTTC
NA,TRBJ2-2,NA,TRBV5-1,CASSLLEGSAGELFF,TGCGCCAGCAGCTTGCTCGAGGGATCGGCCGGGGAGCTGTTTTTT
medium-sized,TRBJ2-6,NA,TRBV27,CASSRSIGAGANVLTF,TGTGCCAGCAGTCGTTCGATAGGGGCTGGGGCCAACGTCCTGACTTTC
NA,TRBJ1-5,NA,TRBV24-1,CATSDFAFGLGIFSNQPQHF,TGTGCCACCAGTGATTTCGCTTTTGGACTGGGGATTTTTAGCAATCAGCCCCAGCATTTT
once,TRBJ2-2,NA,TRBV27,CASSLGSVGGQGGELFF,TGTGCCAGCAGTTTGGGCTCTGTGGGGGGGCAAGGCGGGGAGCTGTTTTTT
NA,TRBJ1-2,TRBD1,TRBV19,CASSPGDRKANYGYTF,TGTGCCAGTAGTCCGGGGGACAGAAAAGCTAACTATGGCTACACCTTC
NA,TRBJ1-4,NA,TRBV18,CASSPWAGQEKLFF,TGTGCCAGCTCACCATGGGCGGGCCAGGAAAAACTGTTTTTT
NA,TRBJ2-5,TRBD1,TRBV24-1,CATSAPDRGQETQYF,TGTGCCACCAGCGCTCCAGACAGGGGACAAGAGACCCAGTACTTC
NA,TRBJ1-6,TRBD1,TRBV18,CASSPREGQGSSPLHF,TGTGCCAGCTCACCGCGTGAGGGACAGGGGTCTTCACCCCTCCACTTT
NA,TRBJ1-1,NA,TRBV12-3/TRBV12-4,CAGKTGMDTEAFF,TGTGCCGGAAAGACGGGAATGGACACTGAAGCTTTCTTT
once,TRBJ2-2,NA,TRBV19,CASATDVTGELFF,TGTGCCAGTGCGACAGACGTAACCGGGGAGCTGTTTTTT
NA,TRBJ2-5,NA,TRBV5-1,CASGATIQETQYF,TGCGCCAGTGGGGCGACAATACAAGAGACCCAGTACTTC
NA,TRBJ1-2,TRBD1,TRBV5-1,CASSSTGGGQAGYTF,TGCGCCAGCAGCTCCACAGGCGGGGGACAGGCTGGCTACACCTTC
NA,TRBJ2-7,TRBD2,TRBV4-1,CASSQGDGLAGNEQYF,TGCGCCAGCAGCCAAGGGGACGGACTAGCGGGAAACGAGCAGTACTTC
NA,TRBJ2-3,NA,TRBV19,CASSISGVTDTQYF,TGTGCCAGTAGTATCTCAGGGGTGACAGATACGCAGTATTTT
few,TRBJ1-5,TRBD1,TRBV27,CASSNAGQDLRAQHF,TGTGCCAGCAGTAACGCGGGACAGGACTTAAGAGCCCAGCATTTT
once,TRBJ2-5,NA,TRBV21-1,CASSKGPSQTQYF,TGTGCCAGCAGCAAAGGGCCATCTCAGACCCAGTACTTC
NA,TRBJ2-7,TRBD2,TRBV11-1,CASSSRTSGTSYEQYF,TGTGCCAGCAGCTCGCGGACTAGCGGGACTTCTTACGAGCAGTACTTC
few,TRBJ2-5,TRBD1,TRBV11-2,CASSGPGQGYQETQYF,TGTGCCAGCAGCGGGCCGGGACAGGGGTACCAAGAGACCCAGTACTTC
NA,TRBJ2-4,TRBD2,TRBV14,CASSTRLGGDIQYF,TGTGCCAGCAGCACTCGACTGGGGGGGGACATTCAGTACTTC
NA,TRBJ1-5,TRBD1,TRBV30,CAWSLIRGPDQPQHF,TGTGCCTGGAGTCTAATCAGGGGGCCCGATCAGCCCCAGCATTTT
NA,TRBJ2-7,TRBD2,TRBV2,CARGLAGGSYYTEQYF,TGTGCCAGAGGACTAGCGGGAGGCTCCTACTATACCGAGCAGTACTTC
NA,TRBJ2-1,NA,TRBV20-1,CSASKRTPLDYNEQFF,TGCAGTGCTAGTAAGCGGACCCCCCTAGACTACAATGAGCAGTTCTTC
NA,TRBJ2-5,TRBD2,TRBV7-3,CASSPGPAGGPGRETQYF,TGTGCCAGCAGCCCGGGCCCCGCGGGAGGGCCAGGGAGGGAGACCCAGTACTTC
NA,TRBJ2-1,NA,TRBV20-1,CSASGQNNEQFF,TGCAGTGCTAGTGGGCAGAACAATGAGCAGTTCTTC
many,TRBJ2-7,NA,TRBV13,CASSSPSRGSHEQYF,TGTGCCAGCAGCTCCCCCTCTAGGGGCTCGCACGAGCAGTACTTC
NA,TRBJ2-1,TRBD2,TRBV2,CASMLGGTTAREQFF,TGTGCCAGCATGTTGGGGGGGACTACAGCTCGTGAGCAGTTCTTC